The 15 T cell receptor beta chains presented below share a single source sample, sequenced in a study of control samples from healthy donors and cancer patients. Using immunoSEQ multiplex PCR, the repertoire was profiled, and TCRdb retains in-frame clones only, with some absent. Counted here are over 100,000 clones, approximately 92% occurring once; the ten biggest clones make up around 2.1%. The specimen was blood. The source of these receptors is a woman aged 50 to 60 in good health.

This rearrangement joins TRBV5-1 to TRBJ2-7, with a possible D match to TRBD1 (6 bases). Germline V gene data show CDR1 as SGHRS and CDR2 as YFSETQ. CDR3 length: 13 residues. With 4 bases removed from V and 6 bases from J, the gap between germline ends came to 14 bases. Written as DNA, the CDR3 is TGCGCCAGCAGCCCGAGGACAGCTCGCGAGCAGTACTTC. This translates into CASSPRTAREQYF.

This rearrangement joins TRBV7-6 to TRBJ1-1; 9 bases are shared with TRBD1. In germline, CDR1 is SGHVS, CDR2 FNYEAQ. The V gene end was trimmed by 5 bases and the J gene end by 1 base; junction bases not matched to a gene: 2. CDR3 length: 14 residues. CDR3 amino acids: CASSPGQGNTEAFF. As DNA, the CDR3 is TGTGCCAGCAGCCCGGGACAGGGGAACACTGAAGCTTTCTTT.

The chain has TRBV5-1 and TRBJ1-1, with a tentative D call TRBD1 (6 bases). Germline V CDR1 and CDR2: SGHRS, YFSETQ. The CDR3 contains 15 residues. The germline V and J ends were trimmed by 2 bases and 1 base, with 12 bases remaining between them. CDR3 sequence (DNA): TGCGCCAGCAGCTTTAATGGGGGCGCGAACACTGAAGCTTTCTTT. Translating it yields CASSFNGGANTEAFF.

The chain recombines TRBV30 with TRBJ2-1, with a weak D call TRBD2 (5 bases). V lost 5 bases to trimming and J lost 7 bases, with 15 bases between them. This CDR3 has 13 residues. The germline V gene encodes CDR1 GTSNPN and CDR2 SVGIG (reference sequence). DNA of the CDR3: TGTGCCTGGTCGGGAACGCCGGCGAATGAGCAGTTCTTC. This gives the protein CAWSGTPANEQFF. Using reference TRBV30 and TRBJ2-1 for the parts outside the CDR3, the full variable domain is SQTIHQWPATLVQPVGSPLSLECTVEGTSNPNLYWYRQAAGRGLQLLFYSVGIGQISSEVPQNLSASRPQDRQFILSSKKLLLSDSGFYLCAWSGTPANEQFFGPGTRLTVL.

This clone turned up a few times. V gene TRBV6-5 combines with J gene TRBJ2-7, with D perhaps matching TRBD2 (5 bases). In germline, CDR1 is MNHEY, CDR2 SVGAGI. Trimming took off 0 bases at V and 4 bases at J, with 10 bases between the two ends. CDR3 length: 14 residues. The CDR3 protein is CASSYSRETYEQYF. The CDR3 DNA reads TGTGCCAGCAGTTACTCGAGGGAGACTTACGAGCAGTACTTC.

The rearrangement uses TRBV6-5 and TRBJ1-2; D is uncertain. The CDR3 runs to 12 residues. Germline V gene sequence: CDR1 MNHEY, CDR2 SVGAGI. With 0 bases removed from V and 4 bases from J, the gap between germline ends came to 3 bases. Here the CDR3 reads CASSYSGYGYTF. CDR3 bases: TGTGCCAGCAGTTACTCGGGCTATGGCTACACCTTC.

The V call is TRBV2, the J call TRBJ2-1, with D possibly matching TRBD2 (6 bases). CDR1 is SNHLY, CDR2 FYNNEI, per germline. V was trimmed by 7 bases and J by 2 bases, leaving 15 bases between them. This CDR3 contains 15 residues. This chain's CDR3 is CASTYPGLTYNEQFF. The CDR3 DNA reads TGTGCCAGCACCTATCCGGGACTCACCTACAATGAGCAGTTCTTC. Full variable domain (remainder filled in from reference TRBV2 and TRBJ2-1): EPEVTQTPSHQVTQMGQEVILRCVPISNHLYFYWYRQILGQKVEFLVSFYNNEISEKSEIFDDQFSVERPDGSNFTLKIRSTKLEDSAMYFCASTYPGLTYNEQFFGPGTRLTVL.

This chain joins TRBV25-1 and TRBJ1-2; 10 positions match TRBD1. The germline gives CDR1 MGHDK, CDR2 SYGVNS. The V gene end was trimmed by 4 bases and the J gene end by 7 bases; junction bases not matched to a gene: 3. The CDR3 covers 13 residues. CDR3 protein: CASSAGTGAGYTF. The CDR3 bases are TGTGCCAGCAGTGCAGGGACAGGGGCTGGCTACACCTTC.

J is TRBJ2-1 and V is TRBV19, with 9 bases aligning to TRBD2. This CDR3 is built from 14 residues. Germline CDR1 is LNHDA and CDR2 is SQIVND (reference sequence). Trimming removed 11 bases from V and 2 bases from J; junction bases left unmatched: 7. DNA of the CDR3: TGTGCCTCCCGGGCTAGCGGGACCTACAATGAGCAGTTCTTC. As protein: CASRASGTYNEQFF.

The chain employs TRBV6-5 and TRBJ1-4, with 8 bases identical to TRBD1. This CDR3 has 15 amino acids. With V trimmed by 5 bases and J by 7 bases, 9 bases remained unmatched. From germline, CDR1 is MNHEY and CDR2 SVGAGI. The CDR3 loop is CASSHRQGRGEKLFF. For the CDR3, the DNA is TGTGCCAGCAGTCACCGACAGGGGAGGGGTGAAAAACTGTTTTTT.

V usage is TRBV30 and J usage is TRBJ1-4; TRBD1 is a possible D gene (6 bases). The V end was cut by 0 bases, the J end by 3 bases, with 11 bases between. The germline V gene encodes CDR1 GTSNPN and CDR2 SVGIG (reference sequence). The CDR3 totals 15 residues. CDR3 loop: CAWSVRRGANEKLFF. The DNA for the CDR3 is TGTGCCTGGAGTGTTAGGAGGGGGGCTAATGAAAAACTGTTTTTT. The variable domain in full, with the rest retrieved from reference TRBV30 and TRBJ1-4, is SQTIHQWPATLVQPVGSPLSLECTVEGTSNPNLYWYRQAAGRGLQLLFYSVGIGQISSEVPQNLSASRPQDRQFILSSKKLLLSDSGFYLCAWSVRRGANEKLFFGSGTQLSVL.

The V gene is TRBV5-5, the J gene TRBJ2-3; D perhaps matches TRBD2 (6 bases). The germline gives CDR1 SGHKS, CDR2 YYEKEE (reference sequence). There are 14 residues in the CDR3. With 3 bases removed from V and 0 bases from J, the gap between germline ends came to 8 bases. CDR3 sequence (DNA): TGTGCCAGCAGCTCGGGGACTAGCACAGATACGCAGTATTTT. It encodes CASSSGTSTDTQYF.

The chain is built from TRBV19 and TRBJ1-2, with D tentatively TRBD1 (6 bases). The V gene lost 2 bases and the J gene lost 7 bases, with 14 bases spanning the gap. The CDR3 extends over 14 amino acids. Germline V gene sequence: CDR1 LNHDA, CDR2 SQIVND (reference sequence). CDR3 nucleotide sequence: TGTGCCAGTAGTATACTTGCGGGGGCCGGTGGCTACACCTTC. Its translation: CASSILAGAGGYTF.

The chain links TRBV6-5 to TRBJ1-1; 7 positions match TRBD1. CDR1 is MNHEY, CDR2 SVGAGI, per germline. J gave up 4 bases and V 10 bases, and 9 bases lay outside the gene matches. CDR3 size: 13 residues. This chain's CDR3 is CATAVPGGTEAFF. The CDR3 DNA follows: TGTGCCACGGCGGTGCCAGGGGGCACTGAAGCTTTCTTT.

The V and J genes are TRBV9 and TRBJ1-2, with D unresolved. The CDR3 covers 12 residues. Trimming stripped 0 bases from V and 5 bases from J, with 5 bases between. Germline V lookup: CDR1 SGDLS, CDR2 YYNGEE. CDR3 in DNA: TGTGCCAGCAGCGTAGATGCGTATGGCTACACCTTC. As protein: CASSVDAYGYTF. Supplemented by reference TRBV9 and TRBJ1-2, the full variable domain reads DSGVTQTPKHLITATGQRVTLRCSPRSGDLSVYWYQQSLDQGLQFLIQYYNGEERAKGNILERFSAQQFPDLHSELNLSSLELGDSALYFCASSVDAYGYTFGSGTRLTVV.